The clone carrying this T cell receptor beta chain was seen just once. The authors' processing: Reference gene primer amplification gave estimated nucleated cell counts. Sequencing was performed with immunoSEQ multiplex PCR; in TCRdb, only in-frame clones are kept and a portion is missing. V and J calls plus clone size are reproduced from that table; the DNA served to infer D and trimming. Among roughly 150,000 clones listed, more than 70% were seen once. This sample was included in a study of blood T cell repertoires in COVID-19. About the study: Sites in the United States, Italy and Spain provided acute and convalescent COVID-19 samples. T cells, B-cell-depleted T cells, or PBMCs supplied cDNA or gDNA.

Germline values: CDR1 SGHTA, CDR2 FQGNSA. The CDR3 totals 14 residues. The V end was cut by 2 bases, the J end by 6 bases, with 13 bases between. The V call is TRBV7-2, the J call TRBJ1-1, with D uncertain. This receptor was identified in a woman aged 45-65 years with acute or convalescent COVID-19. The sample taken for sequencing was peripheral blood. As DNA, the CDR3 is TGTGCCAGCAGCTTAATGAGGGCGCGATCTGAAGCTTTCTTT. Its protein is CASSLMRARSEAFF.